Below, 2 T cell receptor beta chains from the same sample are listed, as sequenced in a study of shared clonotypes between healthy human individuals. The naive CD8 subset, CD45RO-negative cells positively selected for CCR7, excluded terminally differentiated effector memory CD45RA+ cells. The table came from immunoSEQ multiplex PCR; TCRdb's copy has only in-frame clones and leaves some out. The table shows about 2.2 million clones, with 93% occurring only once. Source material: naive CD8+ T cells from PBMCs. The source of these receptors is a man aged 18 to 29 in good health. Some clones in this sample may be carry-over from other donors' samples.

V gene TRBV11-2 combines with J gene TRBJ1-3; TRBD1 matches at 9 bases. The CDR3 covers 15 residues. From germline, CDR1 is SGHAT and CDR2 FQNNGV. V gave up 4 bases and J gave up 2 bases; unmatched junction bases: 3. The chain's CDR3 is CASSSRDRAGNTIYF. The CDR3, as DNA: TGTGCCAGCAGCTCCCGGGACAGGGCTGGAAACACCATATATTTT.

The genes are TRBV2 and TRBJ2-5; 8 bases match TRBD2. Germline V gene data show CDR1 as SNHLY and CDR2 as FYNNEI. The CDR3 totals 15 residues. J lost 4 bases, V lost 8 bases, and 12 bases had no gene match. Here the CDR3 reads CASRLIAGLTETQYF. The CDR3, as DNA: TGTGCCAGCCGCCTGATAGCGGGATTAACAGAGACCCAGTACTTC.